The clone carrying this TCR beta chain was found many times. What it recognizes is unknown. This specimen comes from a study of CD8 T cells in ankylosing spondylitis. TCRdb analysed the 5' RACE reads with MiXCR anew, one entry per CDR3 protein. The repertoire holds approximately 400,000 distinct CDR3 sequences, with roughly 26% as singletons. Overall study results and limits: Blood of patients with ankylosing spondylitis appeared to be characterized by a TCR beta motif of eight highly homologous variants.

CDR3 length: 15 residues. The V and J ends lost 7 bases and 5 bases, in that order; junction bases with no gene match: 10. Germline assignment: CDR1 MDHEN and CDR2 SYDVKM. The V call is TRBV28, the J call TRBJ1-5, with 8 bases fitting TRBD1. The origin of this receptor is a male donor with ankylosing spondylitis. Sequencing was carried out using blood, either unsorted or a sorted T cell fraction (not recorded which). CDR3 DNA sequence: TGTGCCAGCACCGTCCGAGACAGGGGTTATCAGCCCCAGCATTTT. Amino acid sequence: CASTVRDRGYQPQHF.